This T cell receptor beta chain was captured by sequencing in a study of shared clonotypes between healthy human individuals. In the case of this clone: The target antigen is unknown.

The CDR3 is 14 residues long. The V gene's germline CDR1 is MNHEY and CDR2 SMNVEV (reference sequence). Trimming stripped 7 bases from V and 4 bases from J, with 16 bases between. Only in-frame clones appear in the TCRdb table, and some are missing; sequencing was by immunoSEQ multiplex PCR. Of just over 2,000,000 clones detected, 95% appear once; the ten largest clones hold 0.1% to 0.15%. Whole-study results and caveats: Though the depth was large, rarefaction showed that sorted-subset sequencing was incomplete. A handful of donors showed sharing of around 5% of naive CD4 clonotypes.

The healthy adult donors were HIV-negative and reported no recent acute infections or vaccinations. The donors were all Caucasian adults (living in Nashville, Tennessee). Sequencing was carried out using naive CD4+ T cells sorted from blood. Subset here: CD45RA+ positively selected. This chain uses TRBV27 with TRBJ1-1; D uncertain. The clonotype was recovered from a man aged 18 to 29 in good health. The CDR3 sequence is CASNRRDMGTEAFF. CDR3 bases: TGTGCCAGCAACCGGAGGGATATGGGCACTGAAGCTTTCTTT.